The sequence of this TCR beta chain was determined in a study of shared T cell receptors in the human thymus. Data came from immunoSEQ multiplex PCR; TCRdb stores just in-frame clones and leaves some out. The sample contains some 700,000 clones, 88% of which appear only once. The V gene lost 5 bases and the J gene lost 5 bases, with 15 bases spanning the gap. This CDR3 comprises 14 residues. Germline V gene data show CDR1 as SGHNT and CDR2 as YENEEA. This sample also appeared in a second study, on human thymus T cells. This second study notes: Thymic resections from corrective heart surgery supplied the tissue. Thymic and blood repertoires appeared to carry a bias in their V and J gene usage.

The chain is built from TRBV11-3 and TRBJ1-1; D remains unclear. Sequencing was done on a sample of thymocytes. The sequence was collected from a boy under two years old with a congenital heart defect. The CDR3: CASSPTVVVTEAFF. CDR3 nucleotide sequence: TGTGCCAGCAGCCCTACAGTAGTAGTTACTGAAGCTTTCTTT.